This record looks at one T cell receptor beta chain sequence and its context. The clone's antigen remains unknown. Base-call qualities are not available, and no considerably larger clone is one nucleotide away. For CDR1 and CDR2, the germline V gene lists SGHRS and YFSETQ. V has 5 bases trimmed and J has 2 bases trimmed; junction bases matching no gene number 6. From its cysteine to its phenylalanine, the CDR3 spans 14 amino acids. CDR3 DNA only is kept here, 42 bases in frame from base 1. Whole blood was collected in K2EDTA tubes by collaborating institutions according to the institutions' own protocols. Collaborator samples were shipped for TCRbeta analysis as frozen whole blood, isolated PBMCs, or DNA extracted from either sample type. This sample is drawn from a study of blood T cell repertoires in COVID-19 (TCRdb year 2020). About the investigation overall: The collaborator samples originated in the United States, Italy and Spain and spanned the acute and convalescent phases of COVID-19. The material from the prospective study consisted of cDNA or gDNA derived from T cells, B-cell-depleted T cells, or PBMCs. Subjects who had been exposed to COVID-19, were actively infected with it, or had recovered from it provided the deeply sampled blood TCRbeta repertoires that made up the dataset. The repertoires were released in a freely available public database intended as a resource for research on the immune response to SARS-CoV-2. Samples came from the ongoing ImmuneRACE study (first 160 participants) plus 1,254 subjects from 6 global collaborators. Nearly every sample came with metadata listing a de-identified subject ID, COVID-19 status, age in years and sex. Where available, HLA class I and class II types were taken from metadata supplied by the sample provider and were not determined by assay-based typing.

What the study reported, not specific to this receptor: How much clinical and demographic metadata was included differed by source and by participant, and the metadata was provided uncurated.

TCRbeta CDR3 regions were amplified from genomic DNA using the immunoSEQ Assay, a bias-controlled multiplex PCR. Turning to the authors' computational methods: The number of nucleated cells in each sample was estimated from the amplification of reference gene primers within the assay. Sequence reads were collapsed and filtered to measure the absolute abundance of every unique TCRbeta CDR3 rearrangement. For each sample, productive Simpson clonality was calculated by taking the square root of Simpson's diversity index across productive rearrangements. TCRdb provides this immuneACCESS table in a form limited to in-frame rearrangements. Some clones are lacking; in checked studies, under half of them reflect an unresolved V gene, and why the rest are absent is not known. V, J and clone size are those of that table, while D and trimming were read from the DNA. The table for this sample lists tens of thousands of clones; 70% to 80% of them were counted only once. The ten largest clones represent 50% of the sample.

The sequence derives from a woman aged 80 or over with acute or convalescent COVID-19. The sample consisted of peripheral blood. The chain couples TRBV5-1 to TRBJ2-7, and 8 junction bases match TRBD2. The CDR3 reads CASRQTSGAYEQYF. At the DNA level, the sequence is TGCGCCAGCAGACAAACTAGCGGCGCCTACGAGCAGTACTTC. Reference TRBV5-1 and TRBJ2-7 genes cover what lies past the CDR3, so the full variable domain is KAGVTQTPRYLIKTRGQQVTLSCSPISGHRSVSWYQQTPGQGLQFLFEYFSETQRNKGNFPGRFSGRQFSNSRSEMNVSTLELGDSALYLCASRQTSGAYEQYFGPGTRLTVT.